The 29 T cell receptor beta chains below were found in one sample sequenced in a study of blood T cell repertoires in COVID-19. Libraries were prepared by immunoSEQ multiplex PCR; TCRdb keeps only in-frame clonotypes and omits some of them. The sample yields roughly 300,000 clones, about 84% seen once. The sequenced material came from peripheral blood. The receptors originated from a woman in her forties or fifties with acute or convalescent COVID-19.

The J gene is TRBJ2-1, the V gene TRBV7-6, with a weak D call TRBD2 (6 bases). The CDR3 extends over 16 amino acids. CDR1 is SGHVS and CDR2 is FNYEAQ in the germline V gene. The V gene lost 2 bases and the J gene lost 5 bases, with 16 bases spanning the gap. This CDR3 reads CASSLIGGRLNNEQFF. The CDR3 coding sequence is TGTGCCAGCAGCTTAATCGGAGGGAGGCTTAACAATGAGCAGTTCTTC. The entire variable domain, with the rest obtained from reference TRBV7-6 and TRBJ2-1, is as follows: GAGVSQSPRYKVTKRGQDVALRCDPISGHVSLYWYRQALGQGPEFLTYFNYEAQQDKSGLPNDRFSAERPEGSISTLTIQRTEQRDSAMYRCASSLIGGRLNNEQFFGPGTRLTVL.

This chain connects TRBV30 to TRBJ1-3, with no clear D. This CDR3 has 14 residues. The germline CDR1 and CDR2 sequences are GTSNPN and SVGIG (reference sequence). V was cut by 3 bases and J by 0 bases, with 9 bases left in between. The CDR3 is CAWRKPDSGNTIYF. CDR3 nucleotides: TGTGCCTGGAGGAAACCAGACTCTGGAAACACCATATATTTT.

The rearrangement links TRBV7-9 to TRBJ1-2, with D uncertain. V lost 1 base to trimming and J lost 3 bases, with 12 bases between them. The CDR3 covers 15 residues. Per the germline V gene, CDR1 is SEHNR and CDR2 is FQNEAQ (reference sequence). DNA for the CDR3: TGTGCCAGCAGCTTAGAGCGCCGAGGGTACTATGGCTACACCTTC. Protein product: CASSLERRGYYGYTF.

This clone was seen a single time. CDR3 sequence: CASGSGGEMSNQPQHF. CDR3 coding DNA: TGTGCCAGCGGCTCAGGGGGAGAGATGAGCAATCAGCCCCAGCATTTT. J is TRBJ1-5 and V is TRBV28, with 7 bases matching TRBD1. This CDR3 comprises 16 residues. Germline lookup yields CDR1 MDHEN and CDR2 SYDVKM. After removal of 8 bases from V and 1 base from J, the junction contained 11 bases not matched to a gene.

The CDR3 DNA sequence: TGTGCCAGCAGGCAGGGGGTCTCTGGAAACACCATATATTTT. It is translated as CASRQGVSGNTIYF. V usage is TRBV6-6 and J usage is TRBJ1-3, with 7 bases aligning to TRBD1. This CDR3 spans 14 amino acids. Germline assignment: CDR1 MNHNY and CDR2 SVGAGI (reference sequence). Losses at the gene ends were 6 bases for V and 0 bases for J; bases not matched to a gene: 2.

The chain couples TRBV5-1 to TRBJ2-7, with TRBD1 identical over 12 bases. The CDR3 is 14 residues long. Germline assignment: CDR1 SGHRS and CDR2 YFSETQ. Trimming cost V 4 bases and J 5 bases; bases outside gene matches: 4. The CDR3 sequence: CASSPGQGANEQYF. The CDR3 bases are TGCGCCAGCAGCCCGGGACAGGGGGCCAACGAGCAGTACTTC. The full variable domain, in which reference TRBV5-1 and TRBJ2-7 provide the parts outside the CDR3, is KAGVTQTPRYLIKTRGQQVTLSCSPISGHRSVSWYQQTPGQGLQFLFEYFSETQRNKGNFPGRFSGRQFSNSRSEMNVSTLELGDSALYLCASSPGQGANEQYFGPGTRLTVT.

The chain combines TRBV28 with TRBJ1-1; 7 bases match TRBD1. The CDR3 sequence is 15 residues long. Germline V gives CDR1 MDHEN, CDR2 SYDVKM. J lost 3 bases, V lost 4 bases, and 8 bases had no gene match. CDR3 bases: TGTGCCAGCAGTTCCCCTGGGACAGTTGACACTGAAGCTTTCTTT. This gives the protein CASSSPGTVDTEAFF.

CDR3 in amino acids: CATSSQGRAYEQYF. DNA for the CDR3: TGTGCCACCAGCTCACAGGGGCGTGCCTACGAGCAGTACTTC. This sequence joins TRBV15 and TRBJ2-7; 7 nucleotides agree with TRBD1. V was pared by 5 bases and J by 2 bases, with 6 bases of the junction left unmatched. This CDR3 has 14 residues. CDR1 is LNHNV, CDR2 YYDKDF, per germline (reference sequence).

Comments on this clone: Other DNA sequences from this sample encode an identical CDR3 as well. The chain joins TRBV5-1 to TRBJ2-7; TRBD1 aligns across 9 bases. This CDR3 is built from 15 residues. Germline CDR1 SGHRS, CDR2 YFSETQ. V lost 0 bases to trimming and J lost 2 bases; unmatched junction nucleotides: 3. The CDR3 sequence is CASSLGGTGPYEQYF. Written as DNA, the CDR3 is TGCGCCAGCAGCTTGGGAGGGACAGGGCCCTACGAGCAGTACTTC.

V and J are TRBV18 and TRBJ1-2; TRBD1 might be the D (5 bases). Germline values: CDR1 KGHSH, CDR2 LQKENI. This CDR3 is 17 amino acids long. V was shortened by 8 bases and J by 3 bases, with 25 bases between the two germline ends. DNA of the CDR3: TGTGCCAGCAAAATCACGTCGGGGGTAACGCACTACTATGGCTACACCTTC. Amino acid sequence: CASKITSGVTHYYGYTF.

The chain couples TRBV27 to TRBJ2-7, with D possibly TRBD2 on 5 matching bases. V was clipped by 5 bases and J by 0 bases, with 17 bases between them. The CDR3 contains 16 residues. CDR1 is MNHEY, CDR2 SMNVEV, per germline (reference sequence). DNA for the CDR3: TGTGCCAGCAGTCCATCAGAGGGCCTGATCTCCTACGAGCAGTACTTC. Translating gives CASSPSEGLISYEQYF.

The rearrangement joins TRBV7-8 to TRBJ2-1; tentatively, D is TRBD1 (7 bases). CDR1 and CDR2 (germline): SGHVS, FQNEAQ. The length of the CDR3 is 15 residues. Trimming took off 1 base at V and 7 bases at J, with 14 bases between the two ends. CDR3 region: CASSLVEGAGNEQFF. Written as DNA, the CDR3 is TGTGCCAGCAGCTTAGTGGAGGGGGCCGGGAATGAGCAGTTCTTC.

The CDR3 nucleotides read TGTGCCAGCGCAAAGGACAAACACCACGAGCAGTACTTC. It translates to CASAKDKHHEQYF. The chain joins TRBV27 to TRBJ2-7; TRBD1 is a possible D gene (5 bases). The CDR3 length is 13 residues. Germline V gene sequence: CDR1 MNHEY, CDR2 SMNVEV (reference sequence). Trimming took 8 bases from V and 5 from J, leaving 16 bases between them.

This rearrangement joins TRBV6-2 or TRBV6-3 to TRBJ2-5, with 10 positions matching TRBD1. The V segment lost 2 bases and the J segment 10 bases; nucleotides outside the gene matches: 4. Germline CDR1 reads MNHEY; CDR2 reads SVGEGT. This CDR3 region has 13 residues. The CDR3 here is CASSYRWTGGQYF. DNA for the CDR3: TGTGCCAGCAGTTACCGATGGACAGGGGGCCAGTACTTC.

The rearrangement uses TRBV2 and TRBJ2-3; 10 bases line up with TRBD2. After removal of 2 bases from V and 14 bases from J, the junction contained 7 bases not matched to a gene. Germline CDR1 SNHLY, CDR2 FYNNEI. The CDR3 is 13 residues long. The DNA for the CDR3 is TGTGCCAGCAGTGAATCGCCGGGACTAGCGTCGTATTTT. It yields the protein CASSESPGLASYF.

This clone was seen a handful of times. V gene TRBV7-2 combines with J gene TRBJ1-1; no firm D call. V lost 5 bases and J lost 0, with 7 bases in between. Germline CDR1 SGHTA, CDR2 FQGNSA. The CDR3 sequence is 13 residues long. CDR3 loop: CASSPQMNTEAFF. The CDR3 DNA sequence: TGTGCCAGCAGCCCACAGATGAACACTGAAGCTTTCTTT.

This chain connects TRBV5-6 to TRBJ2-3, with 7 bases matching TRBD2. There are 15 residues in the CDR3. Trimming removed 6 bases from V and 2 bases from J; junction bases left unmatched: 9. Germline assignment: CDR1 SGHDT and CDR2 YYEEEE. Here the CDR3 reads CASIRGDYSTDTQYF. CDR3 nucleotide sequence: TGTGCCAGCATCAGAGGGGACTACTCCACAGATACGCAGTATTTT.

The chain employs TRBV30 and TRBJ2-3; 8 bases align to TRBD1. With V trimmed by 2 bases and J by 4 bases, 8 bases remained unmatched. The CDR3 has 15 amino acids. Per the germline V gene, CDR1 is GTSNPN and CDR2 is SVGIG (reference sequence). This CDR3 reads CAWSLTGGSADTQYF. For the CDR3, the DNA is TGTGCCTGGAGTCTCACAGGGGGTAGTGCAGATACGCAGTATTTT.

The genes are TRBV9 and TRBJ2-3, with 9 bases matching TRBD2. This CDR3 has 15 residues. The V segment lost 4 bases and the J segment 4 bases; nucleotides outside the gene matches: 7. CDR1 is SGDLS, CDR2 YYNGEE, per germline. The CDR3: CASSLYSGSADTQYF. The CDR3 nucleotides are TGTGCCAGCAGCCTCTATAGCGGGAGCGCAGATACGCAGTATTTT. The full variable domain, completed using reference TRBV9 and TRBJ2-3, is DSGVTQTPKHLITATGQRVTLRCSPRSGDLSVYWYQQSLDQGLQFLIQYYNGEERAKGNILERFSAQQFPDLHSELNLSSLELGDSALYFCASSLYSGSADTQYFGPGTRLTVL.

CDR3 bases: TGCGCCAGCAGCTTGGGTTCCCTACACAATGAGCAGTTCTTC. Its translation is CASSLGSLHNEQFF. The gene calls are TRBV5-1 and TRBJ2-1; D is ambiguous. The CDR3 spans 14 residues. The V end lost 0 bases, the J end lost 5 bases, and 9 bases lay between the germline ends. Germline-derived CDR1 and CDR2 are SGHRS and YFSETQ.

This chain uses TRBV18 with TRBJ1-4; D unresolved. This CDR3 spans 14 amino acids. Looked up from germline, CDR1 is KGHSH and CDR2 is LQKENI. Trimming removed 0 bases at V and 4 bases at J, with 6 bases between. The CDR3 spells CASSPPSVNEKLFF. The CDR3 region has the DNA TGTGCCAGCTCACCACCTTCCGTTAATGAAAAACTGTTTTTT.

The chain links TRBV27 to TRBJ2-1, with 7 bases that match TRBD2. The length of the CDR3 is 12 residues. J lost 9 bases, V lost 5 bases, and 4 bases had no gene match. Germline loops: CDR1 MNHEY, CDR2 SMNVEV (reference sequence). The chain's CDR3 is CASSPGGGEQFF. The CDR3, as DNA: TGTGCCAGCAGTCCTGGGGGGGGTGAGCAGTTCTTC.

The rearrangement uses TRBV19 and TRBJ2-5, with D perhaps matching TRBD1 (6 bases). The germline V gene has CDR1 LNHDA and CDR2 SQIVND (reference sequence). CDR3 size: 14 residues. The germline V and J ends were trimmed by 4 bases and 5 bases, with 14 bases remaining between them. This chain's CDR3 is CASSSRGLWETQYF. For the CDR3, the DNA is TGTGCCAGTAGTAGCAGGGGTCTATGGGAGACCCAGTACTTC. The entire variable domain, with the rest obtained from reference TRBV19 and TRBJ2-5, is as follows: DGGITQSPKYLFRKEGQNVTLSCEQNLNHDAMYWYRQDPGQGLRLIYYSQIVNDFQKGDIAEGYSVSREKKESFPLTVTSAQKNPTAFYLCASSSRGLWETQYFGPGTRLLVL.

This chain uses TRBV7-6 with TRBJ2-3; 12 nucleotides line up with TRBD2. Germline trimming cut 3 bases from V and 2 bases from J; bases unmatched to any gene: 15. This CDR3 comprises 20 residues. The germline CDR1 and CDR2 sequences are SGHVS and FNYEAQ. The CDR3 region is CASSFRSLAGGGGHTDTQYF. The DNA for the CDR3 is TGTGCCAGCAGCTTTAGGTCACTAGCGGGAGGCGGTGGGCACACAGATACGCAGTATTTT.

CDR3 in amino acids: CASSVGSGNEQFF. The CDR3, as DNA: TGTGCCAGCAGCGTGGGGTCGGGAAATGAGCAGTTCTTC. The chain carries TRBV9 and TRBJ2-1; tentative D call: TRBD2 (5 bases). The CDR3 sequence is 13 residues long. Germline CDR1 reads SGDLS; CDR2 reads YYNGEE. The V end was cut by 2 bases, the J end by 7 bases, with 10 bases between.

The chain is built from TRBV6-6 and TRBJ2-1; 9 bases are a match to TRBD2. V dropped 7 bases and J dropped 1; count of bases not matched to a gene: 5. Germline values: CDR1 MNHNY, CDR2 SVGAGI (reference sequence). This CDR3 has 15 amino acids. The CDR3 reads CASTFSGSSYNEQFF. CDR3 nucleotide sequence: TGTGCCAGCACCTTTAGCGGGAGTTCCTACAATGAGCAGTTCTTC.

V usage is TRBV20-1 and J usage is TRBJ2-7; 8 positions match TRBD2. V lost 3 bases to trimming and J lost 4 bases; unmatched junction nucleotides: 11. The CDR3 is made up of 15 amino acids. Looked up from germline, CDR1 is DFQATT and CDR2 is SNEGSKA (reference sequence). The CDR3 sequence is CSASSVLAEIYEQYF. CDR3 nucleotides: TGCAGTGCTAGTTCGGTACTAGCGGAAATATACGAGCAGTACTTC.

This clone was observed once. The J gene is TRBJ2-7, the V gene TRBV3-1 (or the pseudogene TRBV3-2), with D perhaps matching TRBD2 (6 bases). The CDR3 contains 14 residues. Germline lookup yields CDR1 LGHDT and CDR2 YNNKEL (reference sequence). V was trimmed by 4 bases and J by 2 bases, leaving 12 bases between them. For the CDR3, the DNA is TGTGCCAGCAGCCCGGGACTCCTGGCCTACGAGCAGTACTTC. Translated, it gives CASSPGLLAYEQYF.

This chain connects TRBV18 to TRBJ1-3, with TRBD1 as a possible D gene (6 bases). Germline values: CDR1 KGHSH, CDR2 LQKENI. This CDR3 spans 15 amino acids. Deletions cut 4 bases from V and 1 base from J, with 11 bases between. This CDR3 is CASSLTQGSGNTIYF. The CDR3 nucleotides are TGTGCCAGCTCACTAACACAGGGTTCTGGAAACACCATATATTTT.